The sequence of this TCR beta chain was determined in a study of cytomegalovirus exposure and HLA in healthy donors. Study as a whole: HLA-typed donors were the source of about 85 million unique TCRs held in an early data release. General study findings and limits: A later analysis found TCR association rates differed by HLA locus, highest for DRB1 and lowest for HLA-C. A later analysis linked some 18,000 TCR beta sequences to HLA alleles at 0.05 false discovery rate. Generally TCR sequences proved uncommon, though certain public TCRs appeared in numerous donors.

This clone appeared a single time. Antigen: not known. The PCR ran on 60 Vbeta and 13 Jbeta primers. Repertoires were generated with immunoSEQ multiplex PCR, while TCRdb's copy carries only in-frame clones and drops some. Here the sample spans about 69,000 clones, 60% to 80% being singletons. The source is a woman under 40 in good health and CMV-seropositive. Sample: PBMCs.

The CDR3 loop is CASTPVANNEQFF. CDR3 bases: TGTGCCAGCACCCCAGTTGCAAACAATGAGCAGTTCTTC. The chain combines TRBV7-8 with TRBJ2-1; D gene ambiguous. There are 13 residues in the CDR3. CDR1 and CDR2 (germline): SGHVS, FQNEAQ. V gave up 7 bases and J gave up 5 bases, with 12 bases separating them. The full variable domain, rest sourced from reference TRBV7-8 and TRBJ2-1, is GAGVSQSPRYKVAKRGQDVALRCDPISGHVSLFWYQQALGQGPEFLTYFQNEAQLDKSGLPSDRFFAERPEGSVSTLKIQRTQQEDSAVYLCASTPVANNEQFFGPGTRLTVL.